This T cell receptor (beta chain) was captured by sequencing in a study of blood T cells in healthy people across ages. The study's findings and limits: Naive and antigen-experienced cells could not be conclusively compared, given unsorted PBMCs.

Through a sample-barcoded 5' primer and a J-beta primer mix, a second PCR was run for roughly 6 to 11 cycles. TCRdb recomputed calls from the 5' RACE reads with MiXCR, one row per CDR3 protein. Among about 620,000 distinct CDR3 sequences, more than 45% were seen once, and the ten largest hold about 13%. All donors came from Russia, were Caucasian and healthy, and spanned ages about 6 to 90. To note about this clonotype: What it binds is not known.

Germline V gives CDR1 SGHDN, CDR2 FVKESK. CDR3 size: 16 residues. V was clipped by 1 base and J by 2 bases; unmatched bases: 6. Source material: blood. This sequence was found in a woman older than 75 in good health. This chain joins TRBV14 and TRBJ2-7, with 9 positions matching TRBD1. CDR3 DNA: TGTGCCAGCAGCCAAGGTACAGGGGGCAAACCCTACGAGCAGTACTTC. Protein sequence: CASSQGTGGKPYEQYF.